The 20 T cell receptor beta chains below all came from one sample that was sequenced in a study of PD-1 blockade in classical Hodgkin lymphoma. TCRdb's copy holds only in-frame clones and misses some; the assay was immunoSEQ multiplex PCR. The profile shows 45,000 to 60,000 clones, approximately 90% of them singletons. The sample's time point: newly diagnosed, previously untreated cHL patient sample. Sequencing input: peripheral blood mononuclear cells (PBMCs). These receptors all stem from a human donor with classical Hodgkin lymphoma.

The chain joins TRBV4-1 to TRBJ2-1; 10 bases match TRBD2. The junction had 11 bases not matched to a gene; V was cut back by 8 bases and J by 7 bases. Germline loops: CDR1 MGHRA, CDR2 YSYEKL. The CDR3 has 15 residues. The CDR3 spells CASRDQREGKNEQFF. The CDR3 DNA follows: TGCGCCAGCCGTGATCAGCGGGAGGGCAAGAATGAGCAGTTCTTC.

The chain is built from TRBV6-5 and TRBJ2-3, with a tentative D call TRBD2 (6 bases). Per germline, CDR1 MNHEY and CDR2 SVGAGI. This CDR3 region has 15 residues. The V gene lost 4 bases and the J gene lost 2 bases, with 13 bases spanning the gap. The CDR3 region is CASSSKGLVTDTQYF. For the CDR3, the DNA is TGTGCCAGCAGTTCCAAGGGACTTGTCACAGATACGCAGTATTTT.

The V and J genes are TRBV7-9 and TRBJ2-2; TRBD2 aligns across 10 bases. Trimming removed 5 bases from V and 1 base from J; junction bases left unmatched: 7. The CDR3 covers 17 residues. Germline loops: CDR1 SEHNR, CDR2 FQNEAQ (reference sequence). CDR3 bases: TGTGCCAGCAGCGAAGGGACTAGCGCATTGAACACCGGGGAGCTGTTTTTT. Its protein product is CASSEGTSALNTGELFF.

The rearrangement joins TRBV21-1 to TRBJ2-7; TRBD1 is the table's D call and was not checked against the DNA. TRBV21-1 is recorded as a pseudogene. This CDR3 is 19 amino acids long. The CDR3 sequence is CASSKAAKGGQGAGYEQYV. Written as DNA, the CDR3 is TGTGCCAGCAGCAAAGCGGCAAAGGGGGGACAGGGGGCAGGCTACGAGCAGTACGTC.

V is TRBV4-1 and J is TRBJ2-1, with D perhaps matching TRBD1 (6 bases). V gave up 4 bases and J gave up 7 bases, with 11 bases separating them. Germline CDR1 MGHRA, CDR2 YSYEKL. The CDR3 has 13 amino acids. Here the CDR3 DNA reads TGCGCCAGCAGCCGAGGGACAAGGAATGAGCAGTTCTTC. Its protein is CASSRGTRNEQFF.

This clone was observed a handful of times. The chain joins TRBV25-1 to TRBJ2-2, with D tentatively TRBD1 (6 bases). V was trimmed by 3 bases and J by 0 bases, leaving 11 bases between them. CDR1 and CDR2 (germline): MGHDK, SYGVNS. The CDR3 runs 16 residues. The CDR3 sequence is CASSEWGLPNTGELFF. CDR3 DNA: TGTGCCAGCAGTGAGTGGGGGCTTCCGAACACCGGGGAGCTGTTTTTT.

This clone has just one count. The rearrangement uses TRBV6-9 and TRBJ2-1; 9 bases match TRBD2. The CDR3 is 14 amino acids. In germline, CDR1 is MNHGY, CDR2 SVAAGI. Germline trimming cut 9 bases from V and 7 bases from J; bases unmatched to any gene: 10. CDR3 bases: TGTGCCAGAAATCTAGCGGGAAGTAAAAATGAGCAGTTCTTC. Amino acids: CARNLAGSKNEQFF.

This chain connects TRBV20-1 to TRBJ2-3, with D unresolved. The CDR3 totals 10 residues. The V gene's germline CDR1 is DFQATT and CDR2 SNEGSKA (reference sequence). Deletions cut 3 bases from V and 2 bases from J, with 0 bases between. Here the CDR3 reads CSASTDTQYF. The CDR3 nucleotides are TGCAGTGCTAGCACAGATACGCAGTATTTT.

The chain links TRBV5-4 to TRBJ2-5; no definite D call. This CDR3 is 15 amino acids long. V shed 4 bases and J shed 6 bases, with 19 bases lying between them. Germline V gene data show CDR1 as SGHNT and CDR2 as YYREEE (reference sequence). The chain's CDR3 is CASSPGQTVGQTQYF. The DNA for the CDR3 is TGTGCCAGCAGCCCTGGTCAAACGGTCGGTCAGACCCAGTACTTC.

The chain links TRBV14 to TRBJ2-4; D tentatively reads TRBD1 or TRBD2 (6 bases each). From germline, CDR1 is SGHDN and CDR2 FVKESK. CDR3 length: 16 amino acids. The V end was cut by 3 bases, the J end by 0 bases, with 12 bases between. The CDR3 nucleotides are TGTGCCAGCAGCCAGGGGGCGGGGCTAGCCAAAAACATTCAGTACTTC. Residues: CASSQGAGLAKNIQYF.

V is TRBV21-1 and J is TRBJ1-4; no DNA check was done on the table's D call, TRBD1. TRBV21-1 is marked as a pseudogene. This CDR3 region has 17 residues. DNA for the CDR3: TGTGCCAGCAGCAAAGCTATTCTGGGCGCAACTAATGAAAAACTGTTTTTT. Amino acids: CASSKAILGATNEKLFF.

This rearrangement joins TRBV21-1 to TRBJ1-5. TRBV21-1 is labeled a pseudogene. The CDR3 has 14 amino acids. CDR3 nucleotide sequence: TGTGCCAGCCCCCAGCGACAGGAGGGTCAGCCCCAGCATTTT. This translates into CASPQRQEGQPQHF.

This chain connects TRBV9 to TRBJ2-3; 11 bases line up with TRBD2. The germline V gene has CDR1 SGDLS and CDR2 YYNGEE. Unmatched junction bases numbered 9, after V lost 7 bases and J lost 5 bases. The CDR3 has 15 residues. The CDR3 spells CASGRLAGSLDTQYF. DNA of the CDR3: TGTGCCAGCGGAAGACTAGCGGGGTCTCTAGATACGCAGTATTTT.

The J gene is TRBJ2-4, the V gene TRBV6-1; 13 bases are a match to TRBD2. The J segment lost 8 bases and the V segment lost 2 bases, leaving 9 bases of the junction unmatched. The germline CDR1 and CDR2 sequences are MNHNS and SASEGT. The CDR3 extends over 17 amino acids. CDR3 amino acids: CASSELQGLAGVYIQYF. The CDR3 region has the DNA TGTGCCAGCAGTGAACTACAAGGACTAGCGGGAGTTTACATTCAGTACTTC.

The chain joins TRBV6-5 to TRBJ1-4, with D unresolved. The length of the CDR3 is 11 residues. Trimming took off 6 bases at V and 4 bases at J, with 3 bases between the two ends. Germline CDR1 and CDR2: MNHEY and SVGAGI. The CDR3 DNA sequence: TGTGCCAGCAGGCTTAATGAAAAACTGTTTTTT. Translating it yields CASRLNEKLFF.

V and J are TRBV5-1 and TRBJ2-5; perhaps TRBD1 as D (5 bases). Deletions cut 4 bases from V and 9 bases from J, with 25 bases between. CDR1 and CDR2 from the germline V gene are SGHRS and YFSETQ. This CDR3 is built from 16 residues. In nucleotides, the CDR3 is TGCGCCAGCAGCCGGAACCTAGGACACAGCAACGGCTCCCAGTACTTC. This translates into CASSRNLGHSNGSQYF.

The rearrangement joins TRBV6-4 to TRBJ2-2, with D possibly TRBD1 on 6 matching bases. This CDR3 spans 13 amino acids. Per germline, CDR1 MRHNA and CDR2 SNTAGT. The V gene lost 5 bases and the J gene lost 3 bases, with 7 bases spanning the gap. CDR3 DNA sequence: TGTGCCAGCAGTCCAGGGGACACCGGGGAGCTGTTTTTT. Protein product: CASSPGDTGELFF.

The rearrangement uses TRBV6-5 and TRBJ1-1, with 7 bases identical to TRBD1. The CDR3 is 14 residues long. Germline CDR1 reads MNHEY; CDR2 reads SVGAGI. J was trimmed by 5 bases and V by 7 bases; bases with no gene match: 10. CDR3 protein: CASMRWDRSTEAFF. In DNA, the CDR3 is TGTGCCAGCATGCGGTGGGACAGAAGTACTGAAGCTTTCTTT.

This clone has a handful of counts. V is TRBV2 and J is TRBJ2-1; 7 bases fit TRBD2. Trimming cost V 4 bases and J 4 bases; bases outside gene matches: 4. The CDR3 is 14 amino acids. The germline V gene has CDR1 SNHLY and CDR2 FYNNEI. The CDR3 is CASSVGRGYNEQFF. Written as DNA, the CDR3 is TGTGCCAGCAGTGTAGGGCGGGGGTACAATGAGCAGTTCTTC.

The rearrangement links TRBV10-3 to TRBJ1-5; 8 bases map to TRBD1. This CDR3 is built from 17 residues. Unmatched junction bases numbered 12, after V lost 4 bases and J lost 4 bases. CDR1 ENHRY and CDR2 SYGVKD come from the germline V gene. The DNA for the CDR3 is TGTGCCATCAGTGGGGATACGGGACAGGAATTTAATCAGCCCCAGCATTTT. Translating gives CAISGDTGQEFNQPQHF.